This T cell receptor (beta chain) was recovered during a study of cytomegalovirus exposure and HLA in healthy donors. The study ran its PCR with 60 Vbeta and 13 Jbeta primers. Assay: immunoSEQ multiplex PCR; the TCRdb copy retains only in-frame clones and omits some. The repertoire has 95,000 to 100,000 clones, more than 65% of them found once; the top ten carry more than 7%. Note on this clone: The target antigen is unknown.

Study-level points and caveats: Indistinguishable V segments such as TRBV6-2 and TRBV6-3 were excluded. Associated with HLA alleles at 0.05 false discovery rate in a later analysis were 17,000 or so TCR beta sequences. Later examination showed HLA-associated TCR beta chains had greater clonal expansion than equally common others. A prior analysis recorded that most TCR beta V segments were productive about 87% or about 30% of the time.

This CDR3 has 13 residues. Germline CDR1 is SGHKS and CDR2 is YYEKEE (reference sequence). V lost 7 bases and J lost 3; bases outside the gene matches: 7. The sequenced sample consisted of PBMCs. The chain joins TRBV5-5 to TRBJ2-7; TRBD2 aligns across 7 bases. The clonotype comes from a human donor in good health. The CDR3 protein is CASDSGEGYEQYF. The CDR3 nucleotides are TGTGCCAGCGACTCGGGGGAGGGCTACGAGCAGTACTTC.